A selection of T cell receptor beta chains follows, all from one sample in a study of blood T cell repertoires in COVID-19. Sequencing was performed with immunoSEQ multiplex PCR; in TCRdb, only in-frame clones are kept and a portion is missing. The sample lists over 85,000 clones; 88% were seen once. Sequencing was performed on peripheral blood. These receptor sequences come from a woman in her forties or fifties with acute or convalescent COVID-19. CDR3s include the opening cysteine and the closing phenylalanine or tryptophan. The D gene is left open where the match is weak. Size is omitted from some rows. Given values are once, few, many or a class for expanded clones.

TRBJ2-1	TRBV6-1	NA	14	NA	CASSEVGEYNEQFF	TGTGCCAGCAGTGAGGTCGGGGAATACAATGAGCAGTTCTTC
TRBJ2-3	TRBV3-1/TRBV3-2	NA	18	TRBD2	CASSPPLGSGRPTDTQYF	TGTGCCAGCAGCCCTCCTCTTGGTAGCGGGAGGCCCACAGATACGCAGTATTTT
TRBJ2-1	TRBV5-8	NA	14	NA	CASPSGGMYNEQFF	TGTGCCAGCCCCTCAGGCGGGATGTACAATGAGCAGTTCTTC
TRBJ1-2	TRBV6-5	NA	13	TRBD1	CASSLTGGSGYTF	TGTGCCAGCAGTTTAACAGGGGGTAGTGGCTACACCTTC
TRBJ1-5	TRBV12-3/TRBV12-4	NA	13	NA	CASSATDNQPQHF	TGTGCCAGCAGTGCGACAGACAATCAGCCCCAGCATTTT
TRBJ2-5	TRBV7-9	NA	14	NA	CASSFGQGQETQYF	TGTGCCAGCAGCTTCGGTCAGGGGCAAGAGACCCAGTACTTC
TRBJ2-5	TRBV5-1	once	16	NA	CASSFIPTGSQETQYF	TGCGCCAGCAGCTTTATCCCGACAGGAAGTCAAGAGACCCAGTACTTC
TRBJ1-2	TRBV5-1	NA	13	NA	CASSSDSYYGYTF	TGCGCCAGCAGCTCGGACAGCTACTATGGCTACACCTTC
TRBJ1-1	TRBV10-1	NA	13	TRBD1	CASSQGAYTEAFF	TGCGCCAGCAGCCAGGGGGCGTACACTGAAGCTTTCTTT
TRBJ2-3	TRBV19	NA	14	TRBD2	CASRASGSTDTQYF	TGTGCCAGCAGGGCTAGCGGGAGTACAGATACGCAGTATTTT
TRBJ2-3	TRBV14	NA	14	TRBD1	CASSRDRVVDTQYF	TGTGCCAGCAGCCGGGACAGGGTGGTAGATACGCAGTATTTT
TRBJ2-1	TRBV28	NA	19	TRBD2	CASSGGLAGVPSSYNEQFF	TGTGCCAGCAGTGGGGGACTAGCGGGAGTCCCGAGCTCCTACAATGAGCAGTTCTTC
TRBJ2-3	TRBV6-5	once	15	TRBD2	CASNGLAGRTDTQYF	TGTGCCAGCAACGGACTAGCGGGACGCACAGATACGCAGTATTTT
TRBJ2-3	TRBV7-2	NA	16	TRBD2	CASSVAGGPGTDTQYF	TGTGCCAGCAGCGTAGCGGGAGGGCCGGGCACAGATACGCAGTATTTT
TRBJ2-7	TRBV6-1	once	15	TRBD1	CASSELTGGLYEQYF	TGTGCCAGCAGTGAACTTACAGGGGGCCTCTACGAGCAGTACTTC
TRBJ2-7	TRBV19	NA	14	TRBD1	CASRGQGVGYEQYF	TGTGCCAGTAGGGGACAGGGGGTCGGCTACGAGCAGTACTTC
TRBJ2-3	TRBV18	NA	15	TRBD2	CASSTLAESTDTQYF	TGTGCCAGCTCAACACTAGCGGAGAGCACAGATACGCAGTATTTT
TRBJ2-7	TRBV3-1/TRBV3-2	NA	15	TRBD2	CASSETSGSPYEQYF	TGTGCCAGCAGCGAGACTAGCGGGAGCCCCTACGAGCAGTACTTC
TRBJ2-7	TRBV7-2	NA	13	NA	CASSLVPGNEQYF	TGTGCCAGCAGCTTAGTCCCGGGAAACGAGCAGTACTTC
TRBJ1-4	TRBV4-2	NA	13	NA	CASRQGTNEKLFF	TGTGCCAGCAGACAGGGAACTAATGAAAAACTGTTTTTT
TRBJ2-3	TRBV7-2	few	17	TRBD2	CASSPTLLAGKTDTQYF	TGTGCCAGCAGCCCGACCCTACTAGCGGGGAAAACAGATACGCAGTATTTT
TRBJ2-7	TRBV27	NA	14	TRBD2	CASSSGTSFYEQYF	TGTGCCAGCAGCTCCGGGACTAGTTTCTACGAGCAGTACTTC
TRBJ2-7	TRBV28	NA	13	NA	CASSTGPLYEQYF	TGTGCCAGCAGTACAGGCCCATTGTACGAGCAGTACTTC
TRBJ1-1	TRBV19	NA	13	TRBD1	CASRHSGGTEAFF	TGTGCCAGTAGGCACTCAGGGGGCACTGAAGCTTTCTTT
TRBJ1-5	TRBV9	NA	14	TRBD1	CASSVTGGNQPQHF	TGTGCCAGCAGCGTAACAGGGGGCAATCAGCCCCAGCATTTT
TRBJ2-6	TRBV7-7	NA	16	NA	CASSPTFGSGANVLTF	TGTGCCAGCAGCCCCACCTTTGGCTCCGGGGCCAACGTCCTGACTTTC
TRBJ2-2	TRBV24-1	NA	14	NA	CATSDPTSAGELFF	TGTGCCACCAGTGACCCGACTAGTGCCGGGGAGCTGTTTTTT
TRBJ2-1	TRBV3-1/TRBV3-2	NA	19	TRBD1	CASSQGRLSRTGKPNEQFF	TGTGCCAGCAGCCAAGGGCGCCTGAGCCGGACAGGGAAACCCAATGAGCAGTTCTTC
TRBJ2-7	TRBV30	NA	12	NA	CAWSPFPNEQYF	TGTGCCTGGAGTCCCTTCCCTAACGAGCAGTACTTC
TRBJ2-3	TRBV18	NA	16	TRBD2	CASSRGTSGSTDTQYF	TGTGCCAGCTCACGGGGGACTAGCGGGAGCACAGATACGCAGTATTTT
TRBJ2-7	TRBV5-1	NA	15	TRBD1	CASSLAWDRSYEQYF	TGCGCCAGCAGCTTGGCCTGGGACAGATCCTACGAGCAGTACTTC
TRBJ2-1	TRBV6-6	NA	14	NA	CASSYSRSVNEQFF	TGTGCCAGCAGTTACTCGAGATCCGTCAATGAGCAGTTCTTC
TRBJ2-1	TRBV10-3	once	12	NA	CAISGILGEQFF	TGTGCCATCAGCGGGATTTTGGGTGAGCAGTTCTTC
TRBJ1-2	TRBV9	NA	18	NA	CASSVVPPGGSPHYGYTF	TGTGCCAGCAGCGTAGTCCCCCCCGGCGGGAGTCCTCACTATGGCTACACCTTC
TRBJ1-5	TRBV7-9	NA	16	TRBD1	CASSPTGQGPNQPQHF	TGTGCCAGCAGCCCAACAGGACAGGGACCGAATCAGCCCCAGCATTTT
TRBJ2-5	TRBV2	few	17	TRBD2	CASQGLAGGGKRETQYF	TGTGCCAGCCAAGGACTAGCGGGAGGCGGTAAGAGGGAGACCCAGTACTTC
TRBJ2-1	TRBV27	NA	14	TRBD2	CASTKRDPYNEQFF	TGTGCCAGCACGAAGCGGGACCCATACAATGAGCAGTTCTTC
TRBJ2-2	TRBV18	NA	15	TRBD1	CASSPRQGAAGELFF	TGTGCCAGCTCACCACGGCAGGGGGCGGCCGGGGAGCTGTTTTTT
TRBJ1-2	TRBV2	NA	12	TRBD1	CASSGQGDGYTF	TGTGCCAGCAGTGGTCAGGGGGACGGCTACACCTTC
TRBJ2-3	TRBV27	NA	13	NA	CASSYREGDTQYF	TGTGCCAGCAGTTACAGGGAAGGGGATACGCAGTATTTT